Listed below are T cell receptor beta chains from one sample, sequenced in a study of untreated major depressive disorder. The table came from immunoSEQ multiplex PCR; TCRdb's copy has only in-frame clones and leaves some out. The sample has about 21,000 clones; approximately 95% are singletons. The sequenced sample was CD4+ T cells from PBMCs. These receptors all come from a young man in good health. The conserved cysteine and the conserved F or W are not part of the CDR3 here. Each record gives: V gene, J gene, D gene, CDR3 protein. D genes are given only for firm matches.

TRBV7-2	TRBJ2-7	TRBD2	ASSLWTSSDEQY
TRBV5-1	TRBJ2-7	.	ASSLRFQGGSEQY
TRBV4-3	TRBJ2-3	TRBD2	ASSRWLAGGPREGTDTQY
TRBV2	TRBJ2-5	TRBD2	ASTGGTSQSQY
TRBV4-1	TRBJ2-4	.	ASSEVGELENIQY
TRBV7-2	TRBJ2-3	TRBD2	ASSLWAGAADTQY
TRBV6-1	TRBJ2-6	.	ASSVVPFTGANVLT
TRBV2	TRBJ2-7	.	ASSVSGLRVYEQY
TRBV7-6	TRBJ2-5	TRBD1	ASNPTGGETQY
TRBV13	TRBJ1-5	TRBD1	ASSLRTGMSNQPQH
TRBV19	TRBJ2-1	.	ASSIENRVWEQF
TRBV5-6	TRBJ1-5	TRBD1	ASSLADRGRGNQPQH
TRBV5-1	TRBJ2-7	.	ASSLGQWSSYEQY
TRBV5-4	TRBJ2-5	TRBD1	ASSITGQGTETQY
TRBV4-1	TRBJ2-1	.	ASSQDHQRGQF
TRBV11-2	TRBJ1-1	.	ASSLVGSVAF
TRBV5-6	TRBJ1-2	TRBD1	ASSYVGQLGVYGYT
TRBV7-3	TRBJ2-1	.	ASSLVRGDPYNEQF
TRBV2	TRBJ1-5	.	ASSIGTISNQPQH
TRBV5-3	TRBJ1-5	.	ARSSAHSGQDQPQH
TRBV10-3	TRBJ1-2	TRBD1	AISEPSRGLDGYT
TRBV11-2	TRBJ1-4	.	SSSLKSTGFGNEKLF
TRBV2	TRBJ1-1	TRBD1	ASTSDRGTEAF
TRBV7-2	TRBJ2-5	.	ASSLEADQY
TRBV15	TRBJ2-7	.	ATSRGGTAYEQY